This T cell receptor beta chain was recovered during a study of blood T cell repertoires in COVID-19. Across the whole study: T cells, B-cell-depleted T cells, or PBMCs provided the cDNA or gDNA that served as material.

Details on this clone: The identical CDR3 is also encoded by other nucleotide sequences in the sample.

Clones were sequenced by immunoSEQ multiplex PCR, and TCRdb holds only the in-frame ones, with some missing. Among roughly 150,000 clones listed, more than 75% were seen once. CDR3 length equals 11 residues. Germline CDR1 and CDR2: DFQATT and SNEGSKA (reference sequence). Trimming removed 2 bases at V and 3 bases at J, with 4 bases between. The TCR sequence derives from a woman aged 45-60 years with COVID-19, enrolled during active disease. Source material: peripheral blood. The chain combines TRBV20-1 with TRBJ1-2; no reliable D call. Written as DNA, the CDR3 is TGCAGTGCTAGAACAGACTATGGCTACACCTTC. This translates into CSARTDYGYTF.